This T cell receptor beta chain was captured by sequencing in a study of graft-versus-host responses after intestinal transplantation (dated by TCRdb to about 2021). Notes on the research overall: The transplants that recipients received were multivisceral, liver-intestinal, or isolated intestinal. To identify alloreactive clones, pre-transplant mixed lymphocyte reaction products were sequenced and then compared with unstimulated pre-transplant donor and recipient T cells. Graft-versus-host and host-versus-graft alloreactive T cell clones were tracked in the graft, circulation and bone marrow after intestinal transplantation using bulk TCR-beta CDR3 sequencing. Rather than going through the commercial service, samples from a few later patients were sequenced in-house on an Illumina MiSeq and processed with MiXCR. The cohort enrolled 20 to 30 intestinal transplant recipients including one retransplant, and a few patients lacking pretransplant specimens were excluded. Donor T cell macrochimerism was defined as a peak of at least 4% donor T cells among recipient peripheral blood mononuclear cells. Every recipient was given anti-thymocyte globulin induction, followed by about three years of maintenance tacrolimus and steroids. Overall study results and their limits: In patients with donor T cell macrochimerism, the allografts had high GvH to HvG T cell clonal ratios. The relatively low number and heterogeneity of intestinal transplant patients limited the conclusions. GvH clones were detected in recipient bone marrow, and some appeared earlier in ileal mucosa or blood, consistent with an intestinal mucosal origin. Early after transplant, peak levels of circulating GvH clones were associated with declines in HvG clones.

Libraries were built with the immunoSEQ multiplex PCR assay. For most patients, genomic DNA was isolated using the Qiagen DNeasy Blood and Tissue Kit and was shipped frozen to Adaptive Biotechnologies for TCR sequencing. For most patients, high-throughput TCR-beta CDR3 sequencing of genomic DNA was performed by Adaptive Biotechnologies. The source study handled its data this way. Adaptive's ImmunoSEQ software was the source of the TCR sequencing data for about 17 patients, while a few other patients were processed with MiXCR and VDJtools. CD4 versus CD8 sorting errors were corrected by removing sequences found in both subsets at a frequency ratio below 5:1. Because the origin of CDR3 nucleotide sequences shared between donor and recipient could not be assigned, those sequences were removed. To count as alloreactive, a clone needed at least 2-fold expansion over unstimulated cells and a minimum CFSE-low frequency of 0.002% (template counts) or 0.001% (read counts). Clones were considered mappable if detected in sequenced pre-transplant spleen, lymph node, or MLR CFSE-low populations of the donor or recipient. The cumulative frequency of alloreactive clones was calculated as a percentage of all sequences, weighted by copy number. This is the immuneACCESS table as TCRdb keeps it, with only in-frame sequences that have V and J called. A part of the clones is gone; compared with another copy, unresolved V genes explain less than half, and the rest is unexplained. V and J calls and clone size are copied from that table; D and trimming were computed from the DNA. Recorded for this sample are around 97,000 clones; 93% of them occurred a single time. The biggest ten clones account for approximately 1.2% of the sample.

What this sample's time point label stands for: cells obtained before transplantation from donor or recipient. CD3+CD4+ and CD3+CD8+ populations were FACS-sorted from unstimulated pre-transplant donor and recipient cells taken from spleen or lymph nodes. For this clone: It has no known antigen specificity. No quality values exist for individual bases; no much larger clone is one base distant.

Trimming takes 5 bases off V and 5 bases off J; junction bases not matched to a gene: 12. The CDR3 runs 15 amino acids, cysteine and phenylalanine included. Kept here is only the CDR3 DNA, which spans 45 bases and is read in frame from base 1. The germline V gene (reference sequence) gives CDR1 as PRHDT and CDR2 as FYEKMQ. The TCR originated in a human donor who received an intestinal transplant. The receptor chain draws on TRBV13 and TRBJ2-7, with TRBD2 identical over 7 junction bases. Source: unstimulated CD8+ T cells sorted from spleen or lymph node cells, taken before intestinal transplant. The DNA sequence is given as TGTGCCAGCAGCCAGGGAGGGGCAGCTGAGGACGAGCAGTACTTC. The resulting protein is CASSQGGAAEDEQYF. Extended through the reference TRBV13 and TRBJ2-7 proteins, this CDR3 yields the full variable domain: AAGVIQSPRHLIKEKRETATLKCYPIPRHDTVYWYQQGPGQDPQFLISFYEKMQSDKGSIPDRFSAQQFSDYHSELNMSSLELGDSALYFCASSQGGAAEDEQYFGPGTRLTVT.